This TCR beta chain was captured in a study of blood T cell repertoires in COVID-19. For the study at large: Both acute and convalescent COVID-19 samples were obtained from the United States, Italy and Spain. The analysed material was cDNA or gDNA that came from T cells, B-cell-depleted T cells, or PBMCs.

Original data processing: Counts of nucleated cells, estimated from reference gene primer amplification, were obtained. Assay: immunoSEQ multiplex PCR; the TCRdb copy retains only in-frame clones and omits some. V and J calls and clone size follow that table, whereas D and trimming were derived from the DNA. Of roughly 140,000 clones in the sample, just under 85% were seen once. Germline V gives CDR1 LNHDA, CDR2 SQIVND (reference sequence). Between the trimmed V and J ends, which lost 7 bases and 2 bases, there was a span of 24 bases. The CDR3 length is 18 residues. Sequenced: peripheral blood. The V and J genes are TRBV19 and TRBJ1-5; D may be TRBD1 (6 bases). The TCR sequence derives from a woman aged 40 to 49 with active or convalescent COVID-19. The CDR3 nucleotides read TGTGCCAGTACCACAGGAGGCGGGGGGGCGCGGGGCAATCAGCCCCAGCATTTT. This translates into CASTTGGGGARGNQPQHF.